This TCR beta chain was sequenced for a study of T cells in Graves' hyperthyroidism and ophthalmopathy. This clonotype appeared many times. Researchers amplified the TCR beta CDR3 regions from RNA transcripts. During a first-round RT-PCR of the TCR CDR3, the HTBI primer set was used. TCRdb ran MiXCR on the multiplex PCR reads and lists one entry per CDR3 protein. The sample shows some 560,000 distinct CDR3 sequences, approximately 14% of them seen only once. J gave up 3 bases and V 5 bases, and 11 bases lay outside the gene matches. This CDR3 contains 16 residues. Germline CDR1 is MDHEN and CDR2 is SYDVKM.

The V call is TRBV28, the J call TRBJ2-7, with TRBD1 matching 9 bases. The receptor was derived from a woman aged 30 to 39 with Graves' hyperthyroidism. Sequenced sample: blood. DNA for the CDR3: TGTGCCAGCAGTCCATCATGGACAGGGGTTCTCTACGAGCAGTACTTC. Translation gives CASSPSWTGVLYEQYF.